The 5 T cell receptor beta chains below come from one sample, sequenced in a study of T cells in Graves' hyperthyroidism and ophthalmopathy. Amplified regions were TCR beta CDR3 sequences from RNA transcripts. With the HTBI primer set, the TCR CDR3 went through a first round of RT-PCR. TCRdb re-called the multiplex PCR reads with MiXCR, one entry per CDR3 protein. The sample contains nearly 600,000 distinct CDR3 sequences, roughly 14% of which appear only once. Sequencing input: blood. The receptors were sampled from a woman under 40 with Graves' hyperthyroidism that later progressed to Graves' ophthalmopathy.

This clonotype showed up many times. V gene TRBV20-1 combines with J gene TRBJ1-4; 8 nucleotides align to TRBD1. CDR1 DFQATT and CDR2 SNEGSKA come from the germline V gene (reference sequence). The CDR3 is 15 residues long. Losses at the gene ends were 3 bases for V and 8 bases for J; bases not matched to a gene: 11. The CDR3 spells CSASQTGQGGEKLFF. CDR3 nucleotide sequence: TGCAGTGCTAGTCAGACAGGACAGGGTGGGGAAAAACTGTTTTTT.

A few counts support this clonotype. The V gene is TRBV6-1, the J gene TRBJ1-5; D gene uncertain. Germline loops: CDR1 MNHNS, CDR2 SASEGT. V was pared by 2 bases and J by 6 bases, with 11 bases between. The CDR3 has 14 amino acids. CDR3 sequence: CASSESAGIQPQHF. CDR3 nucleotides: TGTGCCAGCAGTGAATCTGCGGGGATTCAGCCCCAGCATTTT.

V usage is TRBV7-6 and J usage is TRBJ2-7; D call uncertain. This CDR3 is built from 13 residues. CDR1 is SGHVS and CDR2 is FNYEAQ in the germline V gene. Trimming stripped 1 base from V and 4 bases from J, with 8 bases between. The CDR3 nucleotides are TGTGCCAGCAGCTTAGAAACAGCTTACGAGCAGTACTTC. Protein: CASSLETAYEQYF.

At least ten counts were recorded for this clonotype. The rearrangement uses TRBV9 and TRBJ1-2, with 7 bases aligning to TRBD1. The CDR3 consists of 14 residues. J gave up 1 base and V 3 bases, and 3 bases lay outside the gene matches. Germline assignment: CDR1 SGDLS and CDR2 YYNGEE. CDR3 coding DNA: TGTGCCAGCAGCGGCCGGGACAGTAACTATGGCTACACCTTC. It specifies CASSGRDSNYGYTF.

This chain uses TRBV28 with TRBJ1-3; possible D gene TRBD1, 5 bases. The length of the CDR3 is 15 residues. V lost 8 bases, J lost 8 bases, and 22 bases lay in between. Germline loops: CDR1 MDHEN, CDR2 SYDVKM. CDR3 DNA sequence: TGTGCCAGCGGCGAAGAGGTACGGCGAGGGGACACCATATATTTT. Translating it yields CASGEEVRRGDTIYF.